This TCR beta chain was identified in a study of cytomegalovirus exposure and HLA in healthy donors. Findings and limits, study-wide: Some V segments could not be told apart, so they were left out, TRBV6-2 and TRBV6-3 among them.

Primers included in the PCR were 60 Vbeta and 13 Jbeta primers. Measured with immunoSEQ multiplex PCR; TCRdb has only the in-frame clones, and not every one. Of fewer than 350,000 clones in the sample, 70% to 90% were seen once. This clone was counted once. What it binds is not known. The CDR3 has 14 amino acids. The V and J ends lost 8 bases and 4 bases respectively, with 14 bases between them. Germline V gene sequence: CDR1 SNHLY, CDR2 FYNNEI. The sequencing input was PBMCs. The clonotype originates from a woman between 18 and 29 years old in good health and CMV-seronegative. The gene calls are TRBV2 and TRBJ1-4; weak D call: TRBD1 (6 bases). The CDR3 here is CASGNRAVNEKLFF. CDR3 DNA sequence: TGTGCCAGCGGAAACAGGGCTGTTAATGAAAAACTGTTTTTT.